This TCR beta chain was observed in a study of blood T cell repertoires in COVID-19. Study summary: The United States, Italy and Spain supplied acute and convalescent COVID-19 samples.

Generated by immunoSEQ multiplex PCR, the TCRdb table keeps only in-frame clones and is missing some. The table shows 150,000 to 200,000 clones, with 70% to 90% occurring only once. Unmatched junction bases numbered 14, after V lost 8 bases and J lost 2 bases. The CDR3 loop spans 17 amino acids. CDR1 is MDHEN and CDR2 is SYDVKM in the germline V gene. The chain couples TRBV28 to TRBJ2-3; 9 bases are shared with TRBD2. The TCR comes from a man aged 55-75 years with active or convalescent COVID-19. The sequenced sample was peripheral blood. DNA for the CDR3: TGTGCCAGCCGTTCGTTCGCGGGGGGGCGTCTCACAGATACGCAGTATTTT. Translating it yields CASRSFAGGRLTDTQYF.